These 25 T cell receptor beta chains were sequenced from one sample in a study of T cells in Graves' hyperthyroidism and ophthalmopathy. RNA transcripts were the template for amplifying TCR beta CDR3 regions. In the first-round RT-PCR of the TCR CDR3, the HTBI primer set was used. TCRdb reprocessed the multiplex PCR reads via MiXCR and lists one record per CDR3 protein. The sample shows 480,000 or so distinct CDR3 sequences, 13% to 15% of them seen only once. Sequencing was carried out using blood. Every receptor here comes from a woman aged 18-29 years with Graves' hyperthyroidism.

This clonotype came up many times. The chain recombines TRBV3-1 with TRBJ2-2; 11 positions agree with TRBD2. This CDR3 is built from 14 residues. The germline gives CDR1 LGHDT, CDR2 YNNKEL (reference sequence). V trimming: 4 bases; J trimming: 8 bases; junction bases outside the gene matches: 3. CDR3 loop: CASSPTSGRGELFF. For the CDR3, the DNA is TGTGCCAGCAGCCCTACTAGCGGGAGAGGGGAGCTGTTTTTT. Based on the CDR3 plus reference TRBV3-1 and TRBJ2-2, the full variable domain is DTAVSQTPKYLVTQMGNDKSIKCEQNLGHDTMYWYKQDSKKFLKIMFSYNNKELIINETVPNRFSPKSPDKAHLNLHINSLELGDSAVYFCASSPTSGRGELFFGEGSRLTVL.

This clonotype has at least ten counts. The V gene is TRBV7-2, the J gene TRBJ2-2, with 7 bases matching TRBD2. This CDR3 contains 15 residues. Per the germline V gene, CDR1 is SGHTA and CDR2 is FQGNSA. Losses at the gene ends were 5 bases for V and 3 bases for J; bases not matched to a gene: 6. The chain's CDR3 is CASSRTRDHTGELFF. For the CDR3, the DNA is TGTGCCAGCAGCCGGACTAGGGATCACACCGGGGAGCTGTTTTTT. The variable domain in full, with the rest retrieved from reference TRBV7-2 and TRBJ2-2, is GAGVSQSPSNKVTEKGKDVELRCDPISGHTALYWYRQSLGQGLEFLIYFQGNSAPDKSGLPSDRFSAERTGGSVSTLTIQRTQQEDSAVYLCASSRTRDHTGELFFGEGSRLTVL.

The J gene is TRBJ1-5, the V gene TRBV18, with TRBD1 as a possible D gene (6 bases). Germline-derived CDR1 and CDR2 are KGHSH and LQKENI. There are 14 residues in the CDR3. V lost 0 bases, J lost 7 bases, and 10 bases lay in between. The CDR3 loop is CASSPPGGAQPQHF. The CDR3 region has the DNA TGTGCCAGCTCACCACCGGGGGGGGCCCAGCCCCAGCATTTT.

This clonotype was seen a handful of times. Germline is not matched at one junction end, which may reflect a read error. This chain connects TRBV3-1 to TRBJ1-5; no firm D call. Germline V gives CDR1 LGHDT, CDR2 YNNKEL (reference sequence). The CDR3 runs to 13 residues. CDR3 amino acids: CASSQDEDQPHHF. The DNA of the CDR3 is TGTGCCAGCAGCCAAGACGAGGATCAGCCCCACCATTTT. Filled out from reference TRBV3-1 and TRBJ1-5, the complete variable domain reads DTAVSQTPKYLVTQMGNDKSIKCEQNLGHDTMYWYKQDSKKFLKIMFSYNNKELIINETVPNRFSPKSPDKAHLNLHINSLELGDSAVYFCASSQDEDQPHHFGDGTRLSIL.

This clonotype was recorded at least ten times. Here the CDR3 reads CSARDGGSEGQYF. The CDR3, as DNA: TGCAGTGCTAGAGATGGAGGATCAGAGGGGCAGTACTTC. This chain uses TRBV20-1 with TRBJ2-7; D perhaps matches TRBD2 (5 bases). The V gene lost 0 bases and the J gene lost 9 bases, with 15 bases spanning the gap. The CDR3 has 13 amino acids. Germline V gene data show CDR1 as DFQATT and CDR2 as SNEGSKA (reference sequence).

This clonotype was counted between two and nine times. This chain joins TRBV25-1 and TRBJ2-3; 8 nucleotides line up with TRBD2. CDR1 and CDR2 (germline): MGHDK, SYGVNS. The CDR3 extends over 17 amino acids. The trim removed 5 bases at V and 4 bases at J, leaving 14 bases unmatched. CDR3 amino acids: CASSQTGGPMGADTQYF. CDR3 DNA: TGTGCCAGCAGTCAAACGGGAGGGCCGATGGGGGCAGATACGCAGTATTTT.

This clonotype came up many times. The CDR3 here is CASSQDGIHVGYGYTF. DNA for the CDR3: TGTGCCAGCAGCCAAGATGGAATCCACGTAGGCTATGGCTACACCTTC. The gene calls are TRBV3-1 and TRBJ1-2, with no clear D. Looked up from germline, CDR1 is LGHDT and CDR2 is YNNKEL (reference sequence). The V end was cut by 0 bases, the J end by 4 bases, with 15 bases between. The CDR3 loop spans 16 amino acids.

A few counts support this clonotype. The rearrangement joins TRBV18 to TRBJ1-1; D might be TRBD1 (5 bases). CDR1 is KGHSH and CDR2 is LQKENI in the germline V gene. V lost 6 bases and J 6 bases, leaving 17 bases between the germline ends. The CDR3 is 14 residues long. CDR3 sequence: CASSPSGGDAEAFF. The CDR3 DNA reads as TGTGCCAGCTCGCCTTCCGGGGGGGACGCTGAAGCTTTCTTT.

Ten or more counts support this clonotype. V is TRBV12-5 and J is TRBJ1-5, with D uncertain. V lost 4 bases and J lost 6, with 7 bases in between. Per the germline V gene, CDR1 is LGHNT and CDR2 is FRNRAP. The CDR3 is made up of 12 amino acids. The CDR3 nucleotides are TGTGCTAGTGGTTCGTCGGGTCAGCCCCAGCATTTT. It specifies CASGSSGQPQHF.

This clonotype was picked up many times. This chain joins TRBV12-3 or TRBV12-4 and TRBJ1-2; the D is unclear. This CDR3 is 15 amino acids long. The V gene lost 6 bases and the J gene lost 6 bases, with 20 bases spanning the gap. In DNA form, the CDR3 reads TGTGCCAGCAGCCGACCCACTTATCGGTTGGATGGCTACACCTTC. Its translation is CASSRPTYRLDGYTF.

This clonotype was detected ten times or more. The CDR3 protein is CASSLRDRGSPPPRTEAFF. The CDR3, as DNA: TGTGCCAGCAGCCTCCGGGACAGGGGGAGTCCCCCGCCGAGGACTGAAGCTTTCTTT. This rearrangement joins TRBV12-3 or TRBV12-4 to TRBJ1-1; 11 nucleotides line up with TRBD1. J was trimmed by 5 bases and V by 6 bases; bases with no gene match: 20. The CDR3 sequence is 19 residues long.

Turning to this clonotype: Since no conserved phenylalanine or tryptophan closes the CDR3, a read error is the likely cause. The chain is built from TRBV24-1 and TRBJ1-6; D is unclear. V was clipped by 3 bases and J by 3 bases, with 11 bases between them. From germline, CDR1 is KGHDR and CDR2 SFDVKD. The length of the CDR3 is 16 residues. The CDR3 DNA is TGTGCCACCAGTGATCAGAGTTGGGGCTATAATTCACCCCTCCACCTT. This codes for CATSDQSWGYNSPLHL.

There are a few counts of this clonotype. CDR3: CASNWRGELFF. In DNA form, the CDR3 reads TGTGCCAGTAATTGGAGGGGGGAGCTGTTTTTT. The chain carries TRBV19 and TRBJ2-2; D might be TRBD2 (5 bases). Trimming left V 7 bases short and J 8 bases short, with 8 bases between. The V gene's germline CDR1 is LNHDA and CDR2 SQIVND (reference sequence). The CDR3 consists of 11 residues.

This chain links TRBV5-6 with TRBJ2-5; 8 nucleotides align to TRBD2. Trimming at V came to 3 bases and at J to 5 bases, leaving 18 bases not matched to a gene. Looked up from germline, CDR1 is SGHDT and CDR2 is YYEEEE. The CDR3 length is 18 residues. CDR3 coding DNA: TGTGCCAGCAGCTGGAATAACGTCTACGGACTAGCTGGGGAGACCCAGTACTTC. It translates to CASSWNNVYGLAGETQYF.

In this sample, this clonotype turned up many times. The chain combines TRBV6-2 or TRBV6-3 with TRBJ1-2, with D hard to call. The CDR3 has 13 residues. Deletions cut 0 bases from V and 1 base from J, with 3 bases between. Per the germline V gene, CDR1 is MNHEY and CDR2 is SVGEGT. The CDR3 sequence is CASSYSSNYGYTF. The DNA for the CDR3 is TGTGCCAGCAGTTACTCGAGTAACTATGGCTACACCTTC.

This clonotype was counted at least ten times. The CDR3 is CASSQDTGRTEAFF. CDR3 coding DNA: TGTGCCAGCAGCCAGGACACGGGTCGCACTGAAGCTTTCTTT. The chain has TRBV3-1 and TRBJ1-1; perhaps TRBD1 as D (5 bases). V was pared by 3 bases and J by 4 bases, with 12 bases between. The length of the CDR3 is 14 residues. Germline-derived CDR1 and CDR2 are LGHDT and YNNKEL (reference sequence).

This clonotype was found many times. The J gene is TRBJ1-2, the V gene TRBV12-3 or TRBV12-4; maybe TRBD1 (6 bases). The CDR3 is made up of 17 amino acids. With 5 bases removed from V and 7 bases from J, the gap between germline ends came to 26 bases. The chain's CDR3 is CASSPELVGPLGGGYTF. In DNA form, the CDR3 reads TGTGCCAGCAGTCCCGAATTAGTAGGACCCTTAGGGGGTGGCTACACCTTC.

This clonotype has a count of ten or more. V and J are TRBV6-1 and TRBJ2-7; D remains unclear. V was shortened by 4 bases and J by 3 bases, with 7 bases between the two germline ends. This CDR3 has 12 amino acids. Germline V gene data show CDR1 as MNHNS and CDR2 as SASEGT. CDR3 DNA: TGTGCCAGCAGTGGAAGTAGCTACGAGCAGTACTTC. This sequence encodes CASSGSSYEQYF.

The chain has TRBV6-5 and TRBJ1-1; TRBD1 aligns across 9 bases. Germline loops: CDR1 MNHEY, CDR2 SVGAGI. This CDR3 is built from 14 residues. Germline trimming cut 6 bases from V and 6 bases from J; bases unmatched to any gene: 8. DNA of the CDR3: TGTGCCAGCAGCGCGACAGGGGGATCTTCTGAAGCTTTCTTT. Amino acid sequence: CASSATGGSSEAFF.

This sequence joins TRBV20-1 and TRBJ1-5, with 8 bases that match TRBD1. Per germline, CDR1 DFQATT and CDR2 SNEGSKA (reference sequence). V lost 5 bases, J lost 2 bases, and 2 bases stayed unmatched. The CDR3 covers 13 residues. The CDR3 coding sequence is TGCAGTGCTCCGGACAGGGGCAATCAGCCCCAGCATTTT. Its protein is CSAPDRGNQPQHF.

This clonotype was seen many times. The gene calls are TRBV11-2 and TRBJ1-1; perhaps TRBD1 as D (5 bases). V was clipped by 5 bases and J by 0 bases, with 13 bases between them. Germline CDR1 reads SGHAT; CDR2 reads FQNNGV. The CDR3 is 15 residues long. As DNA, the CDR3 is TGTGCCAGCAGCCCAGAAAGGGGACTGAACACTGAAGCTTTCTTT. It encodes CASSPERGLNTEAFF.

This clonotype was counted only a few times. Here the CDR3 reads CSARHRQGANQPQHF. CDR3 coding DNA: TGCAGTGCTCGTCATCGACAGGGGGCTAATCAGCCCCAGCATTTT. V gene TRBV20-1 combines with J gene TRBJ1-5; TRBD1 agrees at 10 bases. This CDR3 is built from 15 residues. The ends lost 5 bases at V and 4 bases at J; junction bases unmatched: 8. Per germline, CDR1 DFQATT and CDR2 SNEGSKA (reference sequence).

This clonotype was picked up many times. This chain joins TRBV19 and TRBJ2-7, with 7 bases matching TRBD1. The V segment lost 6 bases and the J segment 6 bases; nucleotides outside the gene matches: 11. Germline V lookup: CDR1 LNHDA, CDR2 SQIVND (reference sequence). The CDR3 is made up of 14 amino acids. CDR3 loop: CASSRTGTEGEQYF. The DNA for the CDR3 is TGTGCCAGTAGCAGGACCGGGACAGAGGGCGAGCAGTACTTC.

The chain has TRBV10-1 and TRBJ2-3; 11 bases line up with TRBD2. The germline CDR1 and CDR2 sequences are WNHNN and SYGVQD (reference sequence). CDR3 length: 16 amino acids. The J segment lost 2 bases and the V segment lost 7 bases, leaving 8 bases of the junction unmatched. The CDR3 nucleotides read TGCGCCAGCAATACCGGGACTAGCGGCTCCACAGATACGCAGTATTTT. Its protein is CASNTGTSGSTDTQYF.

This clonotype appeared many times. In nucleotides, the CDR3 is TGTGCCAGCAGTGAAAATACTAGCGGGTTTAGCACAGATACGCAGTATTTT. Translated: CASSENTSGFSTDTQYF. This chain joins TRBV6-1 and TRBJ2-3, with 9 bases identical to TRBD2. The CDR3 extends over 17 amino acids. The V and J ends lost 2 bases and 0 bases, in that order; junction bases with no gene match: 6. Germline V lookup: CDR1 MNHNS, CDR2 SASEGT.